These 20 T cell receptor beta chains were sequenced from one sample in a study of T cell changes during pregnancy in multiple sclerosis. Measured with immunoSEQ multiplex PCR; TCRdb has only the in-frame clones, and not every one. Among tens of thousands of clones, approximately 88% were seen once, and the ten largest hold under 2%. Sequencing used peripheral blood, obtained in the first trimester of pregnancy. Every receptor here comes from a female donor with multiple sclerosis, enrolled in a pregnancy study.

The chain is built from TRBV7-9 and TRBJ2-7; tentatively, D is TRBD1 (6 bases). Germline V gives CDR1 SEHNR, CDR2 FQNEAQ (reference sequence). V was trimmed by 5 bases and J by 3 bases, leaving 8 bases between them. The length of the CDR3 is 12 residues. CDR3 loop: CASSIQGYEQYF. The DNA of the CDR3 is TGTGCCAGCAGCATACAGGGCTACGAGCAGTACTTC.

This CDR3 reads CVTGATELTDTQYF. CDR3 nucleotide sequence: TGTGTCACGGGAGCCACGGAACTCACAGATACGCAGTATTTT. The J gene is TRBJ2-3, the V gene TRBV6-5; TRBD2 might be the D (6 bases). CDR1 is MNHEY and CDR2 is SVGAGI in the germline V gene. CDR3 size: 14 residues.

The chain carries TRBV10-1 and TRBJ2-7; 7 positions match TRBD1. V shed 2 bases and J 2 bases; nucleotides not matched to a gene: 3. CDR1 WNHNN and CDR2 SYGVQD come from the germline V gene (reference sequence). There are 14 residues in the CDR3. The CDR3 nucleotides read TGCGCCAGCAGTGAGGACAGGGACCCCTACGAGCAGTACTTC. Protein sequence: CASSEDRDPYEQYF.

The chain uses TRBV18 and TRBJ2-5, with 8 bases aligning to TRBD2. The CDR3 loop spans 15 amino acids. The V gene end was trimmed by 5 bases and the J gene end by 2 bases; junction bases not matched to a gene: 7. Germline V gene lookup returns CDR1 KGHSH and CDR2 LQKENI. The CDR3 region has the DNA TGTGCCAGCTCAGACCGACTAGCGACACAAGAGACCCAGTACTTC. The encoded protein is CASSDRLATQETQYF.

The genes are TRBV5-4 and TRBJ2-2; TRBD2 agrees at 8 bases. With V trimmed by 1 base and J by 6 bases, 11 bases remained unmatched. Looked up from germline, CDR1 is SGHNT and CDR2 is YYREEE (reference sequence). This CDR3 has 17 amino acids. The CDR3 protein is CASSLPGRGGVAGELFF. Here the CDR3 DNA reads TGTGCCAGCAGCTTGCCCGGGAGGGGGGGGGTCGCCGGGGAGCTGTTTTTT.

The chain combines TRBV5-1 with TRBJ2-3, with a possible D match to TRBD2 (5 bases). Germline V gene data show CDR1 as SGHRS and CDR2 as YFSETQ. Trimming stripped 1 base from V and 0 bases from J, with 9 bases between. The CDR3 has 15 amino acids. CDR3 in amino acids: CASSLSLASTDTQYF. CDR3 in DNA: TGCGCCAGCAGCTTGAGCCTAGCTAGCACAGATACGCAGTATTTT.

The chain carries TRBV20-1 and TRBJ2-4; D may be TRBD1 (5 bases). The CDR3 has 11 amino acids. In germline, CDR1 is DFQATT, CDR2 SNEGSKA (reference sequence). Trimming left V 6 bases short and J 9 bases short, with 12 bases between. The CDR3 bases are TGCAGTGCCCCTCAGGGTACCATTCAGTACTTC. It encodes CSAPQGTIQYF.

The rearrangement uses TRBV21-1 and TRBJ1-1; the table's D call, TRBD1, has no DNA check behind it. TRBV21-1 has pseudogene status. The CDR3 extends over 11 amino acids. For the CDR3, the DNA is TGTGCCCCCTATAGGGGGCGGGGAGCTTTCTTT. Translating it yields CAPYRGRGAFF.

This rearrangement joins TRBV19 to TRBJ2-4, with D perhaps TRBD1 (5 bases). Trimming took 4 bases from V and 0 from J, leaving 10 bases between them. This CDR3 is built from 15 residues. Germline V gives CDR1 LNHDA, CDR2 SQIVND (reference sequence). The CDR3 loop is CASSSWTLAKNIQYF. CDR3 DNA: TGTGCCAGTAGTAGTTGGACACTAGCCAAAAACATTCAGTACTTC.

This chain connects TRBV9 to TRBJ2-1, with 16 bases identical to TRBD2. Germline assignment: CDR1 SGDLS and CDR2 YYNGEE. The trim removed 4 bases at V and 0 bases at J, leaving 7 bases unmatched. This CDR3 region has 19 residues. DNA of the CDR3: TGTGCCAGCAGCACGGGACTAGCGGGAGGGCCCAGCTCCTACAATGAGCAGTTCTTC. This sequence encodes CASSTGLAGGPSSYNEQFF.

The sample holds one count of this clone. The rearrangement links TRBV28 to TRBJ1-1; D remains unclear. The V end was cut by 5 bases, the J end by 3 bases, with 10 bases between. CDR1 and CDR2 (germline): MDHEN, SYDVKM. This CDR3 has 13 residues. The CDR3 region has the DNA TGTGCCAGCAGTAATACAGCTTACACTGAAGCTTTCTTT. It encodes CASSNTAYTEAFF.

The V gene is TRBV7-2, the J gene TRBJ1-2, with 7 bases matching TRBD1. V shed 3 bases, J shed 6 bases, and the junction held 16 bases outside the gene matches. Germline-derived CDR1 and CDR2 are SGHTA and FQGNSA. This CDR3 is 17 amino acids long. The CDR3 coding sequence is TGTGCCAGCAGCTTCTCCCTTGGCACAGGGGCCCGCGATGGCTACACCTTC. Protein: CASSFSLGTGARDGYTF.

The V gene is TRBV18, the J gene TRBJ2-2, with TRBD2 matching 7 bases. The CDR3 runs to 16 residues. V was clipped by 0 bases and J by 4 bases; unmatched bases: 5. Looked up from germline, CDR1 is KGHSH and CDR2 is LQKENI. CDR3 DNA sequence: TGTGCCAGCTCACCACCGCAAGGCGGGAGCACCGGGGAGCTGTTTTTT. It specifies CASSPPQGGSTGELFF. The complete variable domain, with remaining parts taken from reference TRBV18 and TRBJ2-2, reads NAGVMQNPRHLVRRRGQEARLRCSPMKGHSHVYWYRQLPEEGLKFMVYLQKENIIDESGMPKERFSAEFPKEGPSILRIQQVVRGDSAAYFCASSPPQGGSTGELFFGEGSRLTVL.

About this clone itself: Germline and junction disagree at one end, which may indicate a read error. This chain uses TRBV11-2 with TRBJ2-1; D uncertain. This CDR3 contains 11 residues. CDR1 is SGHAT and CDR2 is FQNNGV in the germline V gene. The DNA of the CDR3 is TGTGCCAGCAGCTTCTACGATGAGCAGTTCTTC. Amino acids: CASSFYDEQFF. The full variable domain, completed using reference TRBV11-2 and TRBJ2-1, is EAGVAQSPRYKIIEKRQSVAFWCNPISGHATLYWYQQILGQGPKLLIQFQNNGVVDDSQLPKDRFSAERLKGVDSTLKIQPAKLEDSAVYLCASSFYDEQFFGPGTRLTVL.

The chain carries TRBV6-5 and TRBJ1-2, with D possibly being TRBD1 (6 bases). The CDR3 spans 16 residues. Germline loops: CDR1 MNHEY, CDR2 SVGAGI. The V gene lost 6 bases and the J gene lost 1 base, with 18 bases spanning the gap. The CDR3 sequence is CASSYTRLGGNYGYTF. The CDR3 region has the DNA TGTGCCAGCAGCTACACTCGTCTAGGGGGTAACTATGGCTACACCTTC.

CDR3 in amino acids: CASSYLTGEAFF. CDR3 sequence (DNA): TGTGCCAGCAGTTACCTAACCGGTGAAGCTTTCTTT. The rearrangement uses TRBV6-5 and TRBJ1-1; D remains unclear. The CDR3 is made up of 12 amino acids. Germline CDR1 MNHEY, CDR2 SVGAGI. V was trimmed by 2 bases and J by 7 bases, leaving 8 bases between them.

This rearrangement joins TRBV19 to TRBJ1-5, with 9 nucleotides matching TRBD1. The germline V gene encodes CDR1 LNHDA and CDR2 SQIVND (reference sequence). Trimming took 6 bases from V and 5 from J; bases not matched to a gene: 5. This CDR3 comprises 14 residues. As DNA, the CDR3 is TGTGCCAGTAGCCCCACAGGGGGCCATCAGCCCCAGCATTTT. This encodes CASSPTGGHQPQHF.

The V call is TRBV2, the J call TRBJ1-1; 9 bases match TRBD1. CDR3 length: 13 amino acids. Looked up from germline, CDR1 is SNHLY and CDR2 is FYNNEI. The V and J ends lost 6 bases and 4 bases, in that order; junction bases with no gene match: 3. This CDR3 is CASRGTGITEAFF. CDR3 sequence (DNA): TGTGCCAGCAGGGGGACAGGGATCACTGAAGCTTTCTTT.

The rearrangement uses TRBV5-1 and TRBJ2-3; D perhaps matches TRBD1 (6 bases). Germline values: CDR1 SGHRS, CDR2 YFSETQ. The ends were cut back, 2 bases at V and 1 base at J, with 11 bases in the middle. The CDR3 covers 15 residues. In DNA form, the CDR3 reads TGCGCCAGCAGCTTACAGGGTTTTGGCACAGATACGCAGTATTTT. Translated, it gives CASSLQGFGTDTQYF.

For the CDR3, the DNA is TGTGCCAGCAGTCTTACCTACGAGCAGTACTTC. Translated: CASSLTYEQYF. V usage is TRBV5-6 and J usage is TRBJ2-7; D unclear. The germline gives CDR1 SGHDT, CDR2 YYEEEE. V was clipped by 5 bases and J by 2 bases, with 5 bases between them. The CDR3 extends over 11 amino acids.